This T cell receptor (beta chain) was sequenced during a study of cytomegalovirus exposure and HLA in healthy donors. As concerns this clone: What it recognizes is unknown.

The table came from immunoSEQ multiplex PCR; TCRdb's copy has only in-frame clones and leaves some out. In the table there are about 190,000 clones, roughly 80% of which are singletons. Overall study results and limits: Cytomegalovirus-associated status was assigned to fewer than 200 TCR beta chains. Rare TCR sequences dominated, though some public TCRs recurred in many donors. Subsequent analysis showed first-cohort TCR clusters tending to co-occur in approximately 120 validation repertoires. Specific recognition of CMV antigens was confirmed in vitro for three chains (all CMV-associated).

This receptor was identified in a woman younger than 30 in good health and CMV-seropositive. The material sequenced was PBMCs.

The CDR3 region is CASSYSTTPRPTEAFF. The CDR3 nucleotides are TGTGCCAGCAGTTACTCGACTACACCCCGCCCCACTGAAGCTTTCTTT. The chain carries TRBV6-5 and TRBJ1-1; no clear D gene. CDR1 and CDR2 from the germline V gene are MNHEY and SVGAGI. The V end was cut by 0 bases, the J end by 4 bases, with 15 bases between. The CDR3 consists of 16 residues.